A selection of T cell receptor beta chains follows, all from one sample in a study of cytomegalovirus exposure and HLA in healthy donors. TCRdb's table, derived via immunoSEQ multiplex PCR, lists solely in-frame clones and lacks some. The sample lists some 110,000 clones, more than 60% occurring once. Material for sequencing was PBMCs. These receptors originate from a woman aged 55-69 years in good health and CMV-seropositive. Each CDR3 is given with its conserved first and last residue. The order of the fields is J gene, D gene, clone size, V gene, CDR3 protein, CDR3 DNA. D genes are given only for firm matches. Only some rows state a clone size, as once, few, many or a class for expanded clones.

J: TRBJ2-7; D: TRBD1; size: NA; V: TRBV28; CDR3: CASSGPGQGAYEQYF; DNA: TGTGCCAGCAGTGGACCGGGACAGGGGGCCTACGAGCAGTACTTC
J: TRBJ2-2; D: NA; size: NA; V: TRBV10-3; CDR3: CATRQFSGELFF; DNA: TGTGCCACACGCCAGTTTTCCGGGGAGCTGTTTTTT
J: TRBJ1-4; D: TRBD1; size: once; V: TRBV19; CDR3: CASSPRDRGRSNEKLFF; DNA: TGTGCCAGTAGTCCAAGGGACAGGGGGCGTTCTAATGAAAAACTGTTTTTT
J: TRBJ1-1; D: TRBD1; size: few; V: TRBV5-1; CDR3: CASSSDRVGTEAFF; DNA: TGCGCCAGCAGCTCGGACAGGGTGGGCACTGAAGCTTTCTTT
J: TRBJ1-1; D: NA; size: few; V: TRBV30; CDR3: CAWSTGRKTEAFF; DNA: TGTGCCTGGAGTACAGGGCGGAAGACTGAAGCTTTCTTT
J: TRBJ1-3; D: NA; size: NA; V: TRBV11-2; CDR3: CVSSHKAWASSGNTIYF; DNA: TGTGTCAGCAGCCATAAGGCGTGGGCGAGCTCTGGAAACACCATATATTTT
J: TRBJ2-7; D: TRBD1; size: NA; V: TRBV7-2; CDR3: CASSLEARGYEQYF; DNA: TGTGCCAGCAGCTTAGAGGCCAGGGGGTACGAGCAGTACTTC
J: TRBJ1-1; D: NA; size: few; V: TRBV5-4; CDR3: CASSIQGNTEAFF; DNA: TGTGCCAGCAGCATCCAGGGGAACACTGAAGCTTTCTTT
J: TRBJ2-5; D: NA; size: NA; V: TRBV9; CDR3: CASSVTRGGEETQYF; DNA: TGTGCCAGCAGCGTAACCAGGGGCGGTGAAGAGACCCAGTACTTC
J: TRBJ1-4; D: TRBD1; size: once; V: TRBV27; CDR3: CASSWTGGNEKLFF; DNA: TGTGCCAGCAGTTGGACAGGGGGGAATGAAAAACTGTTTTTT
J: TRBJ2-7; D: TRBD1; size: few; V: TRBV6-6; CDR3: CASSTGTGIYEQYF; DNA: TGTGCCAGCAGTACCGGGACAGGGATCTACGAGCAGTACTTC
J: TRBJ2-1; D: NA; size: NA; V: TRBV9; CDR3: CASSVDLASSYNEQFF; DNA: TGTGCCAGCAGCGTAGATTTGGCCAGCTCCTACAATGAGCAGTTCTTC
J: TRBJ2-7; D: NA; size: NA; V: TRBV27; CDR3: CASSLYTGPYEQYF; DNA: TGTGCCAGCAGTTTATACACAGGGCCCTACGAGCAGTACTTC
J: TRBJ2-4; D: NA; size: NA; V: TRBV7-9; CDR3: CASSLEGQVAKNIQYF; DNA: TGTGCCAGCAGCTTAGAGGGACAAGTAGCCAAAAACATTCAGTACTTC
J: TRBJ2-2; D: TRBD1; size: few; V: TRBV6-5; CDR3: CASSSGQGSTGELFF; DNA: TGTGCCAGCAGTTCAGGACAGGGAAGCACCGGGGAGCTGTTTTTT
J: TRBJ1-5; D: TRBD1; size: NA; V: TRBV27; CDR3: CASSLGTGSAKNQPQHF; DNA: TGTGCCAGCAGTTTAGGGACAGGGTCCGCCAAAAATCAGCCCCAGCATTTT
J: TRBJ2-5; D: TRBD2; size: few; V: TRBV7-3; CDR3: CASSSNSGSVETQYF; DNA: TGTGCCAGCAGCTCTAATAGCGGGAGTGTAGAGACCCAGTACTTC
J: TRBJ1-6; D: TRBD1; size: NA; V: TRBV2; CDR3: CASRERGQGNSPLHF; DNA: TGTGCCAGCAGAGAGAGGGGACAGGGTAATTCACCCCTCCACTTT
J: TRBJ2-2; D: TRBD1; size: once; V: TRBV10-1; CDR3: CASSESKIRDRVVSGELFF; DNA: TGCGCCAGCAGTGAGTCGAAAATACGGGACAGGGTGGTATCCGGGGAGCTGTTTTTT
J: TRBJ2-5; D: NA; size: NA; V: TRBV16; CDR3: CASSQPPWERETQYF; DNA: TGTGCCAGCAGCCAACCCCCTTGGGAGCGAGAGACCCAGTACTTC
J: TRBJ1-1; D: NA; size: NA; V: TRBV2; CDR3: CASSVRTVMNTEAFF; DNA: TGTGCCAGCAGTGTTCGGACAGTCATGAACACTGAAGCTTTCTTT
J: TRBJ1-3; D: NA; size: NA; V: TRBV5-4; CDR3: CASSVGNTIYF; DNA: TGTGCCAGCAGTGTAGGAAACACCATATATTTT
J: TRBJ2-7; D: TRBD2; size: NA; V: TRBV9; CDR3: CASSVGIAGALGYEQYF; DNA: TGTGCCAGCAGCGTAGGGATAGCGGGGGCGTTAGGCTACGAGCAGTACTTC
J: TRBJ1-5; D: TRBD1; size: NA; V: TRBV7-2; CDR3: CASSFRQGGNQPQHF; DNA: TGTGCCAGCAGCTTTCGACAGGGGGGGAATCAGCCCCAGCATTTT
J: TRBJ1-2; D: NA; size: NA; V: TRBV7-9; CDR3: CASSLARTDGYTF; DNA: TGTGCCAGCAGCTTAGCGCGGACAGACGGCTACACCTTC
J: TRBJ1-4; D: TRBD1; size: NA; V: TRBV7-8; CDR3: CASSPVQGGKLFF; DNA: TGTGCCAGCAGCCCAGTGCAGGGGGGAAAACTGTTTTTT
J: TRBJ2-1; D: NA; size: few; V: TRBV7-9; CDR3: CASSLGPEQFF; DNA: TGTGCCAGCAGCTTAGGGCCGGAGCAGTTCTTC
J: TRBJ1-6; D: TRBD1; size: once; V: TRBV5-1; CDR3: CASSFSDRVSGSPLHF; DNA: TGCGCCAGCAGCTTCAGCGACAGGGTTTCAGGTTCACCCCTCCACTTT
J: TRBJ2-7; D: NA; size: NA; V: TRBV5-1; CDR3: CASSLGQTGSYEQYF; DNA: TGCGCCAGCAGCTTGGGACAGACCGGCTCCTACGAGCAGTACTTC
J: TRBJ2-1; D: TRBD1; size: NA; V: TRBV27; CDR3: CASSLTGGYNEQFF; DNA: TGTGCCAGCAGTTTAACAGGGGGCTACAATGAGCAGTTCTTC
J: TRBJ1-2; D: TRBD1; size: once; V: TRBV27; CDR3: CASRRQGADYGYTF; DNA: TGTGCCAGCAGGAGACAGGGGGCTGACTATGGCTACACCTTC
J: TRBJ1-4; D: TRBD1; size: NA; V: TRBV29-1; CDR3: CSVEEWTGEEKLFF; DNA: TGCAGCGTTGAAGAGTGGACAGGGGAGGAAAAACTGTTTTTT
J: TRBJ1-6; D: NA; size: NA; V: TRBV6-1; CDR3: CASSETDSENSPLHF; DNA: TGTGCCAGCAGTGAGACGGACAGCGAAAATTCACCCCTCCACTTT
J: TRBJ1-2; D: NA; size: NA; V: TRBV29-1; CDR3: CSVERRRQPPPGYTF; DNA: TGCAGCGTTGAACGAAGGCGGCAGCCGCCCCCTGGCTACACCTTC
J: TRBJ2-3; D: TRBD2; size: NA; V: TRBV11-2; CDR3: CASSLSGTTQYF; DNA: TGTGCCAGCAGCTTGAGCGGGACTACGCAGTATTTT
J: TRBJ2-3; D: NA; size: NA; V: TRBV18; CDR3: CASSKSRGVEGDTQYF; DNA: TGTGCCAGCTCCAAAAGCAGGGGTGTAGAAGGAGATACGCAGTATTTT
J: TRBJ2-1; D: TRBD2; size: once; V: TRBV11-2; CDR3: CASSQVGGKNEQFF; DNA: TGTGCCAGCAGTCAAGTGGGGGGGAAAAATGAGCAGTTCTTC
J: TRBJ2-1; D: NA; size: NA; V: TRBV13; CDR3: CASSPQGNSYNEQFF; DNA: TGTGCCAGCAGCCCACAGGGAAACTCCTACAATGAGCAGTTCTTC
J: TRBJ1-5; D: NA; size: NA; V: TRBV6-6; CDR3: CASSYSQGPPPQPQHF; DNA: TGTGCCAGCAGTTATTCTCAGGGGCCCCCCCCTCAGCCCCAGCATTTT
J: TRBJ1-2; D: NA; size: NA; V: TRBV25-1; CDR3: CATKDRSYTF; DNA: TGTGCCACCAAAGACAGGTCCTACACCTTC
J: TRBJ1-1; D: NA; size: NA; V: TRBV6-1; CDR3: CASTEPYTEAFF; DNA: TGTGCCAGTACGGAGCCCTATACTGAAGCTTTCTTT
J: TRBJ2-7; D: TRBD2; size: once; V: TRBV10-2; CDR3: CASKLGTSGSYEQYF; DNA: TGCGCCAGCAAGCTGGGGACTAGCGGATCCTACGAGCAGTACTTC
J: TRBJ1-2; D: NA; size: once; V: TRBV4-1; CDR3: CASSLVPVANYGYTF; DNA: TGCGCCAGCAGTCTAGTACCGGTAGCTAACTATGGCTACACCTTC
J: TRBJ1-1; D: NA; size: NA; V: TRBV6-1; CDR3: CASSEHSGRGNTEAFF; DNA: TGTGCCAGCAGTGAACACTCAGGGCGGGGGAACACTGAAGCTTTCTTT
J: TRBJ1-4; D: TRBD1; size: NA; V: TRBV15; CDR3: CATSRGQLIPDEKLFF; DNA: TGTGCCACCAGCAGGGGACAGTTAATCCCTGATGAAAAACTGTTTTTT
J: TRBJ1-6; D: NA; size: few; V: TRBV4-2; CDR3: CASSHTKTENNSPLHF; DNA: TGTGCCAGCAGCCATACCAAAACAGAAAATAATTCACCCCTCCACTTT
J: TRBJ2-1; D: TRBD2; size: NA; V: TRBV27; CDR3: CASSLLGLAINEQFF; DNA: TGTGCCAGCAGCCTTCTGGGACTAGCGATCAATGAGCAGTTCTTC
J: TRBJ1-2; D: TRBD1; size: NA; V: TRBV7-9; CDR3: CASSERQGNYGYTF; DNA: TGTGCCAGCAGCGAACGACAGGGAAACTATGGCTACACCTTC
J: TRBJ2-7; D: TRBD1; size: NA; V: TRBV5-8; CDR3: CASTVPGTGHHEQYF; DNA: TGTGCCAGCACCGTGCCCGGGACAGGGCACCACGAGCAGTACTTC